The next 9 T cell receptor beta chains were all read from a single sample in a study of T cell responses to AZD1222 COVID-19 vaccine (dated by TCRdb to 2020 to 2022). The library was produced with the immunoSEQ multiplex PCR assay. TCRdb stores this immuneACCESS table with in-frame sequences only. Part of the clones is absent; in the studies checked, under half of the shortfall reflects unresolved V genes, and no reason is known for the rest. In all, the sample holds 200,000 to 300,000 clones, and over 85% of those were seen once. Clones ranked in the top ten supply 0.55% of the sample. The time point label, read with the paper, signifies: baseline before first vaccination. The sample in question was peripheral blood, obtained on day 0 of AZD1222 vaccination. Receptors were obtained from an adult in good health.

CDR3 nucleotide sequence: TGTGAACGGACCCTGAAGAGCTCCTACGAGCAGTACTTC. This translates into CERTLKSSYEQYF. The rearrangement uses TRBV30 and TRBJ2-7; D is undetermined. The CDR3 spans 13 residues. Germline values: CDR1 GTSNPN, CDR2 SVGIG (reference sequence).

The J gene is TRBJ1-2, the V gene TRBV7-2, with TRBD1 matching over 9 bases. Germline V CDR1 and CDR2: SGHTA, FQGNSA. There are 15 residues in the CDR3. V lost 4 bases, J lost 2 bases, and 5 bases stayed unmatched. The CDR3 DNA follows: TGTGCCAGCAGCTCTATTGGACAGGGGAACTATGGCTACACCTTC. This encodes CASSSIGQGNYGYTF. The full variable domain, with the rest looked up from reference TRBV7-2 and TRBJ1-2, is GAGVSQSPSNKVTEKGKDVELRCDPISGHTALYWYRQSLGQGLEFLIYFQGNSAPDKSGLPSDRFSAERTGGSVSTLTIQRTQQEDSAVYLCASSSIGQGNYGYTFGSGTRLTVV.

This clone was observed a few times. The CDR3, as DNA: TGTGCCAGCAGCCCCCGAGGTCCCCTCTACGAGCAGTACTTC. Its protein product is CASSPRGPLYEQYF. The chain employs TRBV7-2 and TRBJ2-7; D is unresolved. Germline CDR1 and CDR2: SGHTA and FQGNSA. Trimming stripped 5 bases from V and 3 bases from J, with 14 bases between. The CDR3 is 14 residues long.

This chain uses TRBV3-1 (or the pseudogene TRBV3-2) with TRBJ2-7; TRBD2 matches 9 bases. The CDR3 is 16 residues long. V lost 0 bases, J lost 4 bases, and 7 bases stayed unmatched. CDR1 is LGHDT and CDR2 is YNNKEL in the germline V gene (reference sequence). The CDR3 spells CASSQDKERGEYEQYF. The DNA for the CDR3 is TGTGCCAGCAGCCAAGATAAGGAGCGGGGGGAATACGAGCAGTACTTC.

This chain joins TRBV7-6 and TRBJ1-1; perhaps TRBD1 as D (5 bases). The CDR3 loop spans 15 amino acids. Germline V gene lookup returns CDR1 SGHVS and CDR2 FNYEAQ. Trimming removed 1 base from V and 6 bases from J, with 15 bases in between. The CDR3 reads CASSLGGGRPAEAFF. Here the CDR3 DNA reads TGTGCCAGCAGCTTAGGCGGGGGGAGGCCGGCTGAAGCTTTCTTT.

For the CDR3, the DNA is TGTGCCAGCAGCTTGGAAAGCACAGATACGCAGTATTTT. It yields the protein CASSLESTDTQYF. The chain recombines TRBV5-4 with TRBJ2-3; D gene uncertain. This CDR3 is built from 13 residues. V lost 0 bases, J lost 0 bases, and 2 bases lay in between. The V gene's germline CDR1 is SGHNT and CDR2 YYREEE (reference sequence).

The chain uses TRBV5-1 and TRBJ2-3; TRBD2 matches at 7 bases. The germline CDR1 and CDR2 sequences are SGHRS and YFSETQ. Trimming took 4 bases from V and 0 from J; bases not matched to a gene: 5. CDR3 length: 15 residues. The CDR3 DNA is TGCGCCAGCAGCCTAAGCGGGGATAGCACAGATACGCAGTATTTT. Amino acid sequence: CASSLSGDSTDTQYF.

The chain is built from TRBV7-9 and TRBJ2-1, with 13 bases identical to TRBD2. This CDR3 spans 14 amino acids. V shed 6 bases, J shed 9 bases, and the junction held 5 bases outside the gene matches. Germline CDR1 is SEHNR and CDR2 is FQNEAQ (reference sequence). The CDR3 loop is CASRLAGGPGEQFF. The CDR3 DNA follows: TGTGCCAGCAGACTAGCGGGAGGGCCTGGTGAGCAGTTCTTC.

The chain combines TRBV7-7 with TRBJ2-1; D is unclear. Trimming took off 2 bases at V and 0 bases at J, with 8 bases between the two ends. The CDR3 is 15 amino acids. CDR1 is SSHAT, CDR2 FNYEAQ, per germline (reference sequence). The CDR3 spells CASSLLWSSYNEQFF. In DNA form, the CDR3 reads TGTGCCAGCAGCTTACTCTGGAGCTCCTACAATGAGCAGTTCTTC.